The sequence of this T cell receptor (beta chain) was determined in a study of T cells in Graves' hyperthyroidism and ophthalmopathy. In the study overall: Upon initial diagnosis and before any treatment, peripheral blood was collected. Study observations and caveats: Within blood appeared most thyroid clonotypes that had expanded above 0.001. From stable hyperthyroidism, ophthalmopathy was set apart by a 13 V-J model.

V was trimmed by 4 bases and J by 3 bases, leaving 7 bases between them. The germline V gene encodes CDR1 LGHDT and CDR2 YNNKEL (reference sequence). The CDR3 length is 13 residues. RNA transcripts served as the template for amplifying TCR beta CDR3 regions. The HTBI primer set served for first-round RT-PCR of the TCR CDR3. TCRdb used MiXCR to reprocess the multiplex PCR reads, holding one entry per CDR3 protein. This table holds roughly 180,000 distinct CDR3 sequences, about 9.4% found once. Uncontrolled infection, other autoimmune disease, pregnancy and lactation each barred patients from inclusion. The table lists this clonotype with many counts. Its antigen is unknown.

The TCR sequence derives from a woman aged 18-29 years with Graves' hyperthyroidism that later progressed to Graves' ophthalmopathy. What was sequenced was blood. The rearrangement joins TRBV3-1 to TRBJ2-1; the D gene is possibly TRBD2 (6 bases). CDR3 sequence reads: CASSRGLYNEQFF. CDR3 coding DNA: TGTGCCAGCAGCCGGGGACTCTACAATGAGCAGTTCTTC.